What follows are 31 T cell receptor beta chains derived from one specimen sequenced in a study of blood T cell repertoires in COVID-19. Data came from immunoSEQ multiplex PCR; TCRdb stores just in-frame clones and leaves some out. The sample includes 55,000 to 85,000 clones, about 73% of them seen just once. The sample taken for sequencing was peripheral blood. The receptors derive from a man aged 55 to 70 with acute or convalescent COVID-19.

This clone was observed once. A read error may produce the germline difference seen at one junction end. This sequence joins TRBV5-4 and TRBJ1-2; maybe TRBD1 (6 bases). Germline V gene sequence: CDR1 SGHNT, CDR2 YYREEE (reference sequence). This CDR3 is built from 13 residues. CDR3 DNA sequence: TGTGCCGGCAGCTCGGAACAGGGCTATGGCTACACCTTC. Its translation: CAGSSEQGYGYTF. The full variable domain, in which reference TRBV5-4 and TRBJ1-2 provide the parts outside the CDR3, is ETGVTQSPTHLIKTRGQQVTLRCSSQSGHNTVSWYQQALGQGPQFIFQYYREEENGRGNFPPRFSGLQFPNYSSELNVNALELDDSALYLCAGSSEQGYGYTFGSGTRLTVV.

This clone was seen more than once but under ten times. The rearrangement links TRBV7-6 to TRBJ1-1, with D hard to call. Germline V gene lookup returns CDR1 SGHVS and CDR2 FNYEAQ. Trimming cost V 5 bases and J 4 bases, with 11 bases left between them. The CDR3 loop spans 13 amino acids. CDR3 in DNA: TGTGCCAGCAGCACTGAGGTGGGCACTGAAGCTTTCTTT. Protein product: CASSTEVGTEAFF. The variable domain in full, completed from reference TRBV7-6 and TRBJ1-1, reads GAGVSQSPRYKVTKRGQDVALRCDPISGHVSLYWYRQALGQGPEFLTYFNYEAQQDKSGLPNDRFSAERPEGSISTLTIQRTEQRDSAMYRCASSTEVGTEAFFGQGTRLTVV.

This sequence joins TRBV11-3 and TRBJ2-3, with a possible D match to TRBD1 (6 bases). Looked up from germline, CDR1 is SGHNT and CDR2 is YENEEA. The CDR3 runs to 16 residues. Between the trimmed V and J ends, which lost 3 bases and 2 bases, there was a span of 15 bases. This chain's CDR3 is CASSFGQPGYTDTQYF. In nucleotides, the CDR3 is TGTGCCAGCAGCTTTGGACAGCCCGGGTACACAGATACGCAGTATTTT.

V is TRBV5-1 and J is TRBJ2-2; D gene uncertain. CDR3 length: 15 amino acids. The V end lost 5 bases, the J end lost 4 bases, and 15 bases lay between the germline ends. Germline lookup yields CDR1 SGHRS and CDR2 YFSETQ. The CDR3 protein is CASRSWAATTGELFF. In DNA, the CDR3 is TGCGCCAGCAGGTCTTGGGCAGCTACCACCGGGGAGCTGTTTTTT.

This chain joins TRBV19 and TRBJ2-1, with 11 bases fitting TRBD1. The CDR3 consists of 15 residues. Trimming at V came to 0 bases and at J to 6 bases, leaving 1 base not matched to a gene. Germline assignment: CDR1 LNHDA and CDR2 SQIVND (reference sequence). Here the CDR3 reads CASSIDGTGGNEQFF. CDR3 DNA sequence: TGTGCCAGTAGTATAGATGGGACAGGGGGCAATGAGCAGTTCTTC.

Only a few counts were recorded for this clone. The chain links TRBV5-1 to TRBJ1-2; 9 nucleotides match TRBD1. Germline CDR1 reads SGHRS; CDR2 reads YFSETQ. The CDR3 runs 13 residues. V shed 7 bases and J 7 bases; nucleotides not matched to a gene: 8. CDR3 coding DNA: TGCGCCAGCTACTTGGACAGGGGAAGTGGCTACACCTTC. It yields the protein CASYLDRGSGYTF.

The chain couples TRBV9 to TRBJ1-3; D remains unclear. Germline loops: CDR1 SGDLS, CDR2 YYNGEE. Trimming removed 0 bases from V and 3 bases from J, with 13 bases in between. CDR3 size: 16 residues. CDR3 amino acids: CASSVVGGSRGNTIYF. CDR3 DNA sequence: TGTGCCAGCAGCGTAGTAGGCGGCAGTCGTGGAAACACCATATATTTT.

The chain is built from TRBV15 and TRBJ2-7, with 7 nucleotides matching TRBD1. CDR3 length equals 13 residues. Germline V gene sequence: CDR1 LNHNV, CDR2 YYDKDF (reference sequence). Unmatched junction bases numbered 3, after V lost 2 bases and J lost 5 bases. CDR3 sequence reads: CATSRFTGDEQYF. The CDR3, as DNA: TGTGCCACCAGCAGATTTACAGGGGACGAGCAGTACTTC.

The chain carries TRBV6-2 or TRBV6-3 and TRBJ2-1; a possible D gene is TRBD2 (6 bases). Germline V lookup: CDR1 MNHEY, CDR2 SVGEGT. Trimming pared 5 bases from V and 10 bases from J, leaving 24 bases between. The CDR3 runs 16 residues. The CDR3 sequence: CASSPPGLFPIGEQFF. CDR3 coding DNA: TGTGCCAGCAGTCCCCCGGGACTCTTCCCCATCGGGGAGCAGTTCTTC.

This clone appeared once. The chain links TRBV7-8 to TRBJ2-5, with 7 bases fitting TRBD2. CDR3 size: 16 residues. After removal of 11 bases from V and 1 base from J, the junction contained 16 bases not matched to a gene. Germline CDR1 and CDR2: SGHVS and FQNEAQ. This CDR3 reads CACCLGWGGSQETQYF. The CDR3, as DNA: TGTGCCTGCTGCTTAGGGTGGGGGGGGTCCCAAGAGACCCAGTACTTC.

J is TRBJ2-1 and V is TRBV5-4; 7 nucleotides match TRBD2. Germline loops: CDR1 SGHNT, CDR2 YYREEE (reference sequence). The CDR3 has 15 residues. J gave up 2 bases and V 3 bases, and 5 bases lay outside the gene matches. CDR3 loop: CASSSGGTTYNEQFF. The CDR3 bases are TGTGCCAGCAGCTCCGGGGGGACTACCTACAATGAGCAGTTCTTC.

This clone was observed many times. J is TRBJ2-7 and V is TRBV7-3; the match to TRBD2 covers 7 bases. V trimming: 3 bases; J trimming: 2 bases; junction bases outside the gene matches: 10. The CDR3 loop spans 16 amino acids. CDR1 and CDR2 (germline): SGHTA, FQGTGA. The CDR3 is CASSLRISGRTYEQYF. CDR3 nucleotide sequence: TGTGCCAGCAGCTTGAGGATTAGCGGGCGAACCTACGAGCAGTACTTC.

The chain is built from TRBV12-3 or TRBV12-4 and TRBJ2-7; D gene unclear. Deletions cut 2 bases from V and 2 bases from J, with 7 bases between. The CDR3 has 13 residues. The CDR3 protein is CASSLREAYEQYF. Here the CDR3 DNA reads TGTGCCAGCAGTTTAAGAGAAGCCTACGAGCAGTACTTC.

This clone appeared a few times. The chain joins TRBV5-3 to TRBJ2-3; TRBD2 is a possible D gene (5 bases). TRBV5-3 falls under the ORF class, with uncertain function. The CDR3 has 15 amino acids. The V gene lost 3 bases and the J gene lost 0 bases, with 11 bases spanning the gap. The CDR3 coding sequence is TGTGCCAGAAGCTCAGGACTGAAGAGCACAGATACGCAGTATTTT. It translates to CARSSGLKSTDTQYF.

The chain couples TRBV14 to TRBJ2-4; the D gene is possibly TRBD2 (6 bases). Germline lookup yields CDR1 SGHDN and CDR2 FVKESK. Trimming pared 0 bases from V and 0 bases from J, leaving 12 bases between. The CDR3 runs 17 residues. The DNA for the CDR3 is TGTGCCAGCAGCCAAGACCTGGGGGGACTAGCCAAAAACATTCAGTACTTC. As protein: CASSQDLGGLAKNIQYF.

V gene TRBV7-9 combines with J gene TRBJ1-5; D is possibly TRBD1 (6 bases). The V and J ends lost 6 bases and 5 bases respectively, with 23 bases between them. This CDR3 region has 17 residues. The germline gives CDR1 SEHNR, CDR2 FQNEAQ (reference sequence). DNA of the CDR3: TGTGCCAGCAGTTCAAGCCGGGACACAGTTTATGATCAGCCCCAGCATTTT. Translated: CASSSSRDTVYDQPQHF.

This clone was detected only once. The rearrangement joins TRBV5-1 to TRBJ2-3, with 9 bases fitting TRBD2. With V trimmed by 0 bases and J by 2 bases, 4 bases remained unmatched. Germline V gives CDR1 SGHRS, CDR2 YFSETQ. The CDR3 is 16 amino acids. CDR3 nucleotides: TGCGCCAGCAGCTTGGGAGCGGGGGGCTACACAGATACGCAGTATTTT. Residues: CASSLGAGGYTDTQYF.

This clone showed up many times. This chain joins TRBV6-6 and TRBJ2-4; D remains unclear. The CDR3 length is 16 residues. From germline, CDR1 is MNHNY and CDR2 SVGAGI (reference sequence). Trimming removed 2 bases from V and 2 bases from J, with 13 bases in between. CDR3 nucleotides: TGTGCCAGCAGTTACCCACCAGGAACATCCAAAAACATTCAGTACTTC. Its translation: CASSYPPGTSKNIQYF.

This chain connects TRBV27 to TRBJ2-1; 7 bases match TRBD2. CDR3 length: 11 residues. V was clipped by 8 bases and J by 9 bases; unmatched bases: 4. Germline V CDR1 and CDR2: MNHEY, SMNVEV (reference sequence). This chain's CDR3 is CASGGVVEQFF. CDR3 bases: TGTGCCAGCGGGGGGGTAGTTGAGCAGTTCTTC.

This clone turned up a few times. The chain carries TRBV10-1 and TRBJ2-3; 7 bases are a match to TRBD1. V was clipped by 5 bases and J by 0 bases; unmatched bases: 2. The germline V gene has CDR1 WNHNN and CDR2 SYGVQD (reference sequence). The CDR3 contains 14 residues. CDR3 sequence reads: CASSPDRSTDTQYF. The CDR3 DNA follows: TGCGCCAGCAGTCCGGACAGGAGCACAGATACGCAGTATTTT.

V gene TRBV30 combines with J gene TRBJ2-7, with D possibly TRBD2 on 6 matching bases. CDR3 length: 12 residues. Deletions cut 0 bases from V and 3 bases from J, with 6 bases between. CDR1 and CDR2 (germline): GTSNPN, SVGIG (reference sequence). The CDR3 DNA sequence: TGTGCCTGGAGTGTCGGGAGCTACGAGCAGTACGTC. Translating it yields CAWSVGSYEQYV.

This clone was picked up one time. The rearrangement uses TRBV7-3 and TRBJ2-3, with 12 bases aligning to TRBD2. The CDR3 loop spans 17 amino acids. Germline lookup yields CDR1 SGHTA and CDR2 FQGTGA. The V gene end was trimmed by 3 bases and the J gene end by 0 bases; junction bases not matched to a gene: 4. CDR3 amino acids: CASSFWGLAGSTDTQYF. The CDR3 nucleotides read TGTGCCAGCAGCTTCTGGGGACTAGCGGGTAGCACAGATACGCAGTATTTT.

The J gene is TRBJ2-5, the V gene TRBV7-8; D remains ambiguous. V lost 1 base and J 5 bases, leaving 5 bases between the germline ends. The CDR3 covers 12 residues. CDR1 and CDR2 from the germline V gene are SGHVS and FQNEAQ. CDR3 sequence: CASSLGRETQYF. CDR3 bases: TGTGCCAGCAGCTTAGGGCGGGAGACCCAGTACTTC. Drawing the rest from reference TRBV7-8 and TRBJ2-5, the complete variable domain is GAGVSQSPRYKVAKRGQDVALRCDPISGHVSLFWYQQALGQGPEFLTYFQNEAQLDKSGLPSDRFFAERPEGSVSTLKIQRTQQEDSAVYLCASSLGRETQYFGPGTRLLVL.

This clone was picked up a small number of times. The V gene is TRBV7-6, the J gene TRBJ1-2; TRBD1 agrees at 8 bases. Germline CDR1 reads SGHVS; CDR2 reads FNYEAQ. V lost 3 bases and J lost 14; bases outside the gene matches: 11. The CDR3 extends over 13 amino acids. In nucleotides, the CDR3 is TGTGCCAGCAGCTTGCAACAGGGGGTGACCTTTACCTTC. As protein: CASSLQQGVTFTF. Using reference TRBV7-6 and TRBJ1-2 for the parts outside the CDR3, the full variable domain is GAGVSQSPRYKVTKRGQDVALRCDPISGHVSLYWYRQALGQGPEFLTYFNYEAQQDKSGLPNDRFSAERPEGSISTLTIQRTEQRDSAMYRCASSLQQGVTFTFGSGTRLTVV.

This clone was recorded a few times. This chain joins TRBV12-3 or TRBV12-4 and TRBJ1-1; TRBD1 matches 7 bases. CDR3 length: 11 residues. J was trimmed by 10 bases and V by 5 bases; bases with no gene match: 4. In DNA, the CDR3 is TGTGCCAGCAGTCTTGGACAGGCAGCTTTCTTT. This codes for CASSLGQAAFF.

The V gene is TRBV3-1 (or the pseudogene TRBV3-2), the J gene TRBJ2-5, with unresolved D. With 2 bases removed from V and 4 bases from J, the gap between germline ends came to 8 bases. CDR1 LGHDT and CDR2 YNNKEL come from the germline V gene (reference sequence). The CDR3 consists of 13 residues. The chain's CDR3 is CASSQQHGETQYF. DNA for the CDR3: TGTGCCAGCAGCCAACAACATGGAGAGACCCAGTACTTC.

This clone was seen repeatedly, ten times or more. The chain has TRBV5-1 and TRBJ2-7, with 7 bases aligning to TRBD2. The CDR3 consists of 14 residues. The germline gives CDR1 SGHRS, CDR2 YFSETQ. V lost 1 base and J lost 2; bases outside the gene matches: 3. The CDR3 reads CASSLSRGAYEQYF. The CDR3, as DNA: TGCGCCAGCAGCTTGTCCCGGGGGGCCTACGAGCAGTACTTC.

J is TRBJ2-5 and V is TRBV11-2; D is perhaps TRBD2 (6 bases). The V gene's germline CDR1 is SGHAT and CDR2 FQNNGV. V lost 3 bases to trimming and J lost 2 bases, with 16 bases between them. The CDR3 loop spans 16 amino acids. In nucleotides, the CDR3 is TGTGCCAGCAGCTTGTCAACGGGAGCAGAACAAGAGACCCAGTACTTC. Protein: CASSLSTGAEQETQYF.

This clone was picked up a small number of times. The rearrangement uses TRBV10-1 and TRBJ2-7; 9 positions match TRBD1. Unmatched junction bases numbered 9, after V lost 5 bases and J lost 4 bases. The CDR3 extends over 15 amino acids. Per germline, CDR1 WNHNN and CDR2 SYGVQD (reference sequence). The CDR3 reads CASSREDRGGYEQYV. CDR3 in DNA: TGCGCCAGCAGTCGGGAGGACAGGGGAGGGTACGAGCAGTACGTC.

This clone occurred once. The chain carries TRBV12-3 or TRBV12-4 and TRBJ1-5; D ambiguous. This CDR3 region has 12 residues. V was shortened by 3 bases and J by 6 bases, with 6 bases between the two germline ends. The CDR3 nucleotides are TGTGCCAGCAGTTTCGAGGGTCAGCCCCAGCATTTT. Translating it yields CASSFEGQPQHF.

The CDR3 nucleotides read TGCGCCAGCAGCTTGGGATTAGCGCAAGAGACCCAGTACTTC. Its protein product is CASSLGLAQETQYF. The chain uses TRBV5-1 and TRBJ2-5; the D gene is possibly TRBD2 (5 bases). Trimming cost V 0 bases and J 2 bases, with 8 bases left between them. Germline V gene sequence: CDR1 SGHRS, CDR2 YFSETQ. CDR3 length equals 14 residues.